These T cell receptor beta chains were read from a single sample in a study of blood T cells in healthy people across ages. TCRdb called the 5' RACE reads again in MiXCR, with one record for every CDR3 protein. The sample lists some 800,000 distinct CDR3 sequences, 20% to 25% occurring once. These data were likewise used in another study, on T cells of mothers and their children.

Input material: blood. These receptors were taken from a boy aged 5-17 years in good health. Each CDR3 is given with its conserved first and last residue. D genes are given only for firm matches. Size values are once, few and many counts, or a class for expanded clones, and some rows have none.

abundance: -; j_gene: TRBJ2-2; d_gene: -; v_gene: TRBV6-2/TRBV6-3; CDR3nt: TGTGCCAGCAGTTACTCGAGATCGACCGGGGAGCTGTTTTTT; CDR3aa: CASSYSRSTGELFF
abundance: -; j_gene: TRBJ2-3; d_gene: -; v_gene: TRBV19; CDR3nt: TGTACCAGTAGCGGTTCGCGATACACAGATACGCAGTATTTT; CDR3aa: CTSSGSRYTDTQYF
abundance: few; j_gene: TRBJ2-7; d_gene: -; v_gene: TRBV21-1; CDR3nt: TGTGCCAGCAGCAGATCTATCGGCGGATTATACGAGCAGTACTTC; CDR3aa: CASSRSIGGLYEQYF
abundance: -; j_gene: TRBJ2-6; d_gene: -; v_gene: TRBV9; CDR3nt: TGTGCCAGCAGCGAAAACAGTGGGACGGTAAACTCTGGGGCCAACGTCCTGACTTTC; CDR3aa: CASSENSGTVNSGANVLTF
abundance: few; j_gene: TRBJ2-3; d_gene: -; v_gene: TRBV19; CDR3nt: TGTGCCAGTACCGCTGAGAACACAGATACGCAGTATTTT; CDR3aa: CASTAENTDTQYF
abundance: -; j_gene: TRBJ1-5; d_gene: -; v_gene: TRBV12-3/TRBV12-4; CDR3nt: TGTGCCAGCAGTCCGGGCCCCGGGCTGCAGCATTTT; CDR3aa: CASSPGPGLQHF
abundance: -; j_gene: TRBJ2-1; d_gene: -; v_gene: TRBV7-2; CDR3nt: TGTGCCAGCAGCCGACGGAGTTCCGCGAACAATGAGCAGTTCTTC; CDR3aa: CASSRRSSANNEQFF
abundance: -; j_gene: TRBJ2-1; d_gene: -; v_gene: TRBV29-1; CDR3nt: TGCAGCGCCCAGCTCCCTACCCGCTACAATGAGCAGTTCTTC; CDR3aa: CSAQLPTRYNEQFF
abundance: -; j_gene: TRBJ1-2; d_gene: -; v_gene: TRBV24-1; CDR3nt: TGTGCCACCAGTGTTGACAGCAACTATGGCTACACCTTC; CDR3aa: CATSVDSNYGYTF
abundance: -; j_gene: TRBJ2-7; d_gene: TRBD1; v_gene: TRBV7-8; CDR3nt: TGTGCCAGCGGACAGGTGACCTACGAGCAGTACTTC; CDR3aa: CASGQVTYEQYF
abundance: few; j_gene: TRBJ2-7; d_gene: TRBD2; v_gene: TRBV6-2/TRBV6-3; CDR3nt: TGTGCCAGCAGTTATCTAGCGGAGATCTACGAGCAGTACTTC; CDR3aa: CASSYLAEIYEQYF
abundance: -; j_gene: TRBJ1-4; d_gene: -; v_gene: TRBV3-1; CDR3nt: TGTGCCAGCAGCCAAGTTTGGGCGAATGAAAAACTGTTTTTT; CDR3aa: CASSQVWANEKLFF
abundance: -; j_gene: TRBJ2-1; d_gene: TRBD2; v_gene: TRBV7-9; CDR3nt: TGTGCCAGCAGCTCGGAGACTAGCGGGTGGGATGAGCAGTTCTTC; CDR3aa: CASSSETSGWDEQFF
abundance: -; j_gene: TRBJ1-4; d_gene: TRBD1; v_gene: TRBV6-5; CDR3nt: TGTGCCAGCAGTTACTCGACAGGGGAGCATGAAAAACTGTTTTTT; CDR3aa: CASSYSTGEHEKLFF
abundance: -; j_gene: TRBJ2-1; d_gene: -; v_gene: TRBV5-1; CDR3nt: TGCGCCAGCAGAGACCGGGTGCAGAGCGATGAGCAGTTCTTC; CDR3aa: CASRDRVQSDEQFF
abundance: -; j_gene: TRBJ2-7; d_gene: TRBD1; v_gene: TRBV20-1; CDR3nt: TGCAGTGCTAGGGACGAGACAGGGTTACTCTACGAGCAGTACTTC; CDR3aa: CSARDETGLLYEQYF
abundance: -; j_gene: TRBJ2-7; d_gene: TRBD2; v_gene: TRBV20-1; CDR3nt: TGCAGTGCAGGACTAGCGGTAATTTATGGGTCCTACGAGCAGTACTTC; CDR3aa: CSAGLAVIYGSYEQYF
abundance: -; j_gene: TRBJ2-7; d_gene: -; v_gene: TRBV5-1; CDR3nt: TGCGCCAGCAGCTTGGATCCAGGGAACTTCGAGCAGTACTTC; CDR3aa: CASSLDPGNFEQYF
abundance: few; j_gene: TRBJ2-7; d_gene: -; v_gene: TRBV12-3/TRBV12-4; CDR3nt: TGTGCCAGCAGTCCAGGGGGAGGCCCCTCCTACGAGCAGTACTTC; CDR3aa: CASSPGGGPSYEQYF
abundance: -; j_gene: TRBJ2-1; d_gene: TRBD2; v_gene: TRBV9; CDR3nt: TGTGCCAGCAGCGTAGAGGGCGGGAGGAAGTACAATGAGCAGTTCTTC; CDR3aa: CASSVEGGRKYNEQFF
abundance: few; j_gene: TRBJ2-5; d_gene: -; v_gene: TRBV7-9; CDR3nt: TGTGCCAGCACCCTAGGGTGGGGATCCCAAGAGACCCAGTACTTC; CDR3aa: CASTLGWGSQETQYF
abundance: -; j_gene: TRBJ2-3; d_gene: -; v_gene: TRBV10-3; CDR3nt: TGTGCCATCAGTGATTCCGCTTTAGGCACAGATACGCAGTATTTT; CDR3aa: CAISDSALGTDTQYF
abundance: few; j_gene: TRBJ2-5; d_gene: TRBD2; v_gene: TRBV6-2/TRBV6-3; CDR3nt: TGTGCCAGCAGTTGGGATCGGACTAGCGGAGAGACCCAGTACTTC; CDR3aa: CASSWDRTSGETQYF
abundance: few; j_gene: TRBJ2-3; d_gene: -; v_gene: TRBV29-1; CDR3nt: TGCAGCGTTGAAGATCTGGCAGGCACAGATACGCAGTATTTT; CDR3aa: CSVEDLAGTDTQYF
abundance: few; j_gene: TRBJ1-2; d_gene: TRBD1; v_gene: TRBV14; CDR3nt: TGTGCCAGCAGCCAACTCTTGACAGGGATCTATGGCTACACCTTC; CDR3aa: CASSQLLTGIYGYTF
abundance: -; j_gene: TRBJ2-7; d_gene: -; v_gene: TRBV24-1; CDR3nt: TGTGCCACCAGTGGGGAAACCTACGAGCAGTACTTC; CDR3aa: CATSGETYEQYF
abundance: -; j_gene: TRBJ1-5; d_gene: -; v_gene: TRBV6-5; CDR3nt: TGTGCCAGCAGTCGGACCGAGACCAGCAATCAGCCCCAGCATTTT; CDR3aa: CASSRTETSNQPQHF
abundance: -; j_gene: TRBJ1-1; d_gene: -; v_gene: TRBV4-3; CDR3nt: TGCGCCAGCAGCCCGGGACTTACCTTTGAAGCTTTCTTT; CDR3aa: CASSPGLTFEAFF
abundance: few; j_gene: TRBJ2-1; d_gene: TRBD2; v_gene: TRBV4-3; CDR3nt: TGCGCCAGCAGCCAAGATGATAAGGGACTACTAAACAATGAGCAGTTCTTC; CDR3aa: CASSQDDKGLLNNEQFF
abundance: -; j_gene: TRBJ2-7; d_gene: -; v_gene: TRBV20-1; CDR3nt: TGCAGTGCCCAGGAGGGGGTCGAGCAGTACTTC; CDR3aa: CSAQEGVEQYF
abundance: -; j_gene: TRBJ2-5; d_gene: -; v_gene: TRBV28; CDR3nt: TGTGCCAGCAGGGACAACCTCCAAGAGACCCAGTACTTC; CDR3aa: CASRDNLQETQYF
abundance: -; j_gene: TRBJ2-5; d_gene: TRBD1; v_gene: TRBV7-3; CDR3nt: TGTGCCAGCAGCGCAGGGGCAGGGGGCTGGGAAGAGCAGTACTTC; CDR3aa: CASSAGAGGWEEQYF
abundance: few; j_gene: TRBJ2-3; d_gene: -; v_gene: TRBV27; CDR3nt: TGTGCCAGCAGCTCACCCTTGGCAGATAGCACAGATACGCAGTATTTT; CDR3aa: CASSSPLADSTDTQYF
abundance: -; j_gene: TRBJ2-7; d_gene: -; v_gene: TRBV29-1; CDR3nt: TGCAGCATAAGGGACGATCCCTACGAGCAGTACTTC; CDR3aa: CSIRDDPYEQYF
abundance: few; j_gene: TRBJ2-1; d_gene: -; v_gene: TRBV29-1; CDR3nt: TGCAGCGTTGTTGATTGGGGGAGCTCCTACAATGAGCAGTTCTTC; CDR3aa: CSVVDWGSSYNEQFF
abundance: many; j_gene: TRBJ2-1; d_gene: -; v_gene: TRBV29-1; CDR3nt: TGCAGCGTCGCGAAAGCTATTGAGCAGTTCTTC; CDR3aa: CSVAKAIEQFF
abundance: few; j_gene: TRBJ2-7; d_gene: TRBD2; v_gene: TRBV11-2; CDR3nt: TGTGCCAGCAGCCAGGCGGGGGTAGGTGGCCCCGAGCAGTACTTC; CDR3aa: CASSQAGVGGPEQYF
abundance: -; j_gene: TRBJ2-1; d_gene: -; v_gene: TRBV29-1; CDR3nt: TGCAGCGTTGTAAGGGCAGCTCCCAGTCGGTACAATGAGCAGTTCTTC; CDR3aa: CSVVRAAPSRYNEQFF
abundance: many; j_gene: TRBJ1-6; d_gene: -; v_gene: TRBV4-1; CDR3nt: TGCGCCAGCAGCCCGCGGGACGGCTCCTCCTCACCCCTCCACTTT; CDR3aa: CASSPRDGSSSPLHF
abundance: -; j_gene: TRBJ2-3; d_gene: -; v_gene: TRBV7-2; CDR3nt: TGTGCCAGCAGCTTATATGGAGCAGATACGCAGTATTTT; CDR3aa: CASSLYGADTQYF
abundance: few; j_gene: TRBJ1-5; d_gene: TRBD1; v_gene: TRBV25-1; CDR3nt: TGTGCCAGCAGTGGCTCGACAGGGGATGATCAGCCCCAGCATTTT; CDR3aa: CASSGSTGDDQPQHF
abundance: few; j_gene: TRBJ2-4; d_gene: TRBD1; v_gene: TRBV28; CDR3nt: TGTGCCAACAGCCCCAGGGGGTCCGCCAAAAACATTCAGTACTTC; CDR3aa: CANSPRGSAKNIQYF
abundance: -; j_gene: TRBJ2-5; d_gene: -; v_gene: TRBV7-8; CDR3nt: TGTGCCAGCAGCTTAGAATGGGGGGGCCTTGAGACCCAGTCCTTC; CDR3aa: CASSLEWGGLETQSF